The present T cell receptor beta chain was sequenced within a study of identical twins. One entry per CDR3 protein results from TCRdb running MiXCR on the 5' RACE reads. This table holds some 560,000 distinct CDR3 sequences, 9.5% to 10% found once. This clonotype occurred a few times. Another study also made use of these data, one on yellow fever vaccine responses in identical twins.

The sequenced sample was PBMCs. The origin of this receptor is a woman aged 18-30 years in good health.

The CDR3 coding sequence is TGTGCCAGCAGTTTTGCCCAAGAGACCCAGTACTTC. Protein product: CASSFAQETQYF. The rearrangement uses TRBV12-3 or TRBV12-4 and TRBJ2-5; the D is unclear. The ends were cut back, 3 bases at V and 1 base at J, with 3 bases in the middle. This CDR3 has 12 amino acids.